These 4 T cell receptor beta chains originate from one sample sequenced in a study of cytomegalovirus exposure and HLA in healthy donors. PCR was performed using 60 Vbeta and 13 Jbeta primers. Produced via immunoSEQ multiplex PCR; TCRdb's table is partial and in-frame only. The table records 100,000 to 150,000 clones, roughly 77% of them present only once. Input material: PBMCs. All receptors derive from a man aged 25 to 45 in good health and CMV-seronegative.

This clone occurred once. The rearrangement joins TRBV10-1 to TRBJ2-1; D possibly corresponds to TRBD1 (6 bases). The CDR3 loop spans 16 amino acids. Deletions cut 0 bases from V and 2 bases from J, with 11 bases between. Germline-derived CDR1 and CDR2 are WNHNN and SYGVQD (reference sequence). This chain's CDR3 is CASSESPGETYNEQFF. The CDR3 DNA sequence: TGCGCCAGCAGTGAGTCCCCAGGGGAAACCTACAATGAGCAGTTCTTC.

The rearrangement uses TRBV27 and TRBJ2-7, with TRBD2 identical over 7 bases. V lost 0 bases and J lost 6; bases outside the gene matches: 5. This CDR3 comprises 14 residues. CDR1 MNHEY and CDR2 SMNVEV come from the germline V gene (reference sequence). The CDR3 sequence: CASSLSSGGGEQYF. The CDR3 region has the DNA TGTGCCAGCAGTTTATCCTCGGGAGGAGGCGAGCAGTACTTC.

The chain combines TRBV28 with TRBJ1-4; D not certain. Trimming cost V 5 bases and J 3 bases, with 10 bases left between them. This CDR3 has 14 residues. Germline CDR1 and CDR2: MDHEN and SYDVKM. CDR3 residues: CASSEGPSNEKLFF. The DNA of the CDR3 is TGTGCCAGCAGTGAGGGCCCCTCTAATGAAAAACTGTTTTTT.

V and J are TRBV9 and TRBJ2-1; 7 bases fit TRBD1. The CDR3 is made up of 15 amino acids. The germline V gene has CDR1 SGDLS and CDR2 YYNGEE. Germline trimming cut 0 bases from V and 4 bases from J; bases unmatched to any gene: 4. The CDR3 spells CASSVVTGEYNEQFF. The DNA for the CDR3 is TGTGCCAGCAGCGTAGTAACAGGGGAATACAATGAGCAGTTCTTC.